Presented here are 9 T cell receptor beta chains from one specimen sequenced in a study of blood T cells in healthy people across ages. A sample-barcoded 5' primer and a J-beta primer mix were used in a second PCR of roughly 6 to 11 cycles. TCRdb independently ran MiXCR on the 5' RACE reads; one entry per CDR3 protein. The sample consists of some 880,000 distinct CDR3 sequences, 35% to 40% of them appearing once. Sequencing input: blood. The receptors here all came from a man between 18 and 35 years old in good health.

This clonotype came up once. This chain links TRBV4-2 with TRBJ1-2; D might be TRBD1 (6 bases). The CDR3 is 16 residues long. Trimming took 4 bases from V and 1 from J, leaving 16 bases between them. CDR1 and CDR2 (germline): LGHNA, YNFKEQ. CDR3 in amino acids: CASSPLGGRDNYGYTF. CDR3 in DNA: TGTGCCAGCAGCCCCCTTGGGGGCAGGGATAACTATGGCTACACCTTC.

The rearrangement uses TRBV7-2 and TRBJ1-1; weak D call: TRBD1 (5 bases). Germline V gives CDR1 SGHTA, CDR2 FQGNSA. V was trimmed by 2 bases and J by 5 bases, leaving 15 bases between them. The CDR3 length is 15 residues. The CDR3 loop reads CASSLFGRQWTEAFF. The CDR3 bases are TGTGCCAGCAGCTTATTCGGGAGACAGTGGACTGAAGCTTTCTTT.

For this clonotype: This may be a read error, as it is one base from a much larger clone. The chain couples TRBV20-1 to TRBJ2-3; unclear D gene. Trimming shortened V by 3 bases and J by 4 bases, and 17 bases separated the two germline ends. This CDR3 has 15 residues. Germline V lookup: CDR1 DFQATT, CDR2 SNEGSKA (reference sequence). CDR3 amino acids: CSARPTWYRADTQYF. In DNA form, the CDR3 reads TGCAGTGCTAGGCCGACCTGGTACCGGGCAGATACGCAGTATTTT.

Of note for this clonotype: The junction shows a germline mismatch at one end, possibly a read error. The chain employs TRBV7-2 and TRBJ1-6; D might be TRBD1 (6 bases). This CDR3 comprises 15 residues. Looked up from germline, CDR1 is SGHTA and CDR2 is FQGNSA. DNA of the CDR3: TGTGCCAGCAGCTTAGCCCGGGGGCGTAATTCACCCCCCCACTTT. The encoded protein is CASSLARGRNSPPHF.

The chain recombines TRBV20-1 with TRBJ1-1, with D possibly being TRBD1 (5 bases). Trimming took 0 bases from V and 0 from J, leaving 17 bases between them. Germline V CDR1 and CDR2: DFQATT, SNEGSKA (reference sequence). The CDR3 is 17 residues long. This CDR3 reads CSARERYQGHVNTEAFF. In nucleotides, the CDR3 is TGCAGTGCTAGAGAGAGATATCAGGGTCATGTGAACACTGAAGCTTTCTTT.

In its sample, this clonotype was seen a few times. V is TRBV20-1 and J is TRBJ1-2; unclear D gene. The CDR3 extends over 12 amino acids. Germline lookup yields CDR1 DFQATT and CDR2 SNEGSKA (reference sequence). The CDR3 nucleotides read TGCATTGCCTTCAGCGAGAACTATGGCTACACCTTC. It is translated as CIAFSENYGYTF.

This clonotype appeared a few times. The CDR3, as DNA: TGTGCCAGGGGACCGGGACAGGCATTTGAGGGCTACACCTTC. Translated: CARGPGQAFEGYTF. The rearrangement joins TRBV2 to TRBJ1-2; 8 positions match TRBD1. The CDR3 extends over 14 amino acids. Looked up from germline, CDR1 is SNHLY and CDR2 is FYNNEI. Germline trimming cut 9 bases from V and 8 bases from J; bases unmatched to any gene: 14. Full variable domain (remainder filled in from reference TRBV2 and TRBJ1-2): EPEVTQTPSHQVTQMGQEVILRCVPISNHLYFYWYRQILGQKVEFLVSFYNNEISEKSEIFDDQFSVERPDGSNFTLKIRSTKLEDSAMYFCARGPGQAFEGYTFGSGTRLTVV.

With regard to this clonotype: A junction end diverges from the germline sequence, so it may reflect a read error. V usage is TRBV20-1 and J usage is TRBJ2-4; 7 nucleotides match TRBD1. The CDR3 is 14 residues long. The V gene's germline CDR1 is DFQATT and CDR2 SNEGSKA (reference sequence). The CDR3 sequence is CSAREGAGKNVQYF. The CDR3 DNA is TGCAGTGCTCGCGAGGGGGCCGGCAAAAACGTTCAGTACTTC.

This clonotype was seen only a few times. This chain connects TRBV7-2 to TRBJ2-1, with a weak D call TRBD1 (6 bases). The DNA end lines up better with TRBJ2-7; the J call may be wrong. The CDR3 runs 15 residues. CDR1 and CDR2 from the germline V gene are SGHTA and FQGNSA. CDR3 sequence: CASSLAGASYNEQYF. DNA for the CDR3: TGTGCCAGCAGCTTAGCGGGGGCCTCCTACAATGAGCAGTACTTC.